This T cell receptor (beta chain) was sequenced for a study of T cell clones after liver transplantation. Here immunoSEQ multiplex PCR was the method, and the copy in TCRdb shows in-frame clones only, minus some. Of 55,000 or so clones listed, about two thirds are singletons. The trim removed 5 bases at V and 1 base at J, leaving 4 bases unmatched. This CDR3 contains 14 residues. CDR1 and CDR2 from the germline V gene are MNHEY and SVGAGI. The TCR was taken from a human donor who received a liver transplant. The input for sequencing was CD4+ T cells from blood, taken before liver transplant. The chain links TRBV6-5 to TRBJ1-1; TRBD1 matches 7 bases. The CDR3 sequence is CASSETGRNTEAFF. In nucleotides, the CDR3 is TGTGCCAGCAGTGAGACAGGGAGGAACACTGAAGCTTTCTTT.